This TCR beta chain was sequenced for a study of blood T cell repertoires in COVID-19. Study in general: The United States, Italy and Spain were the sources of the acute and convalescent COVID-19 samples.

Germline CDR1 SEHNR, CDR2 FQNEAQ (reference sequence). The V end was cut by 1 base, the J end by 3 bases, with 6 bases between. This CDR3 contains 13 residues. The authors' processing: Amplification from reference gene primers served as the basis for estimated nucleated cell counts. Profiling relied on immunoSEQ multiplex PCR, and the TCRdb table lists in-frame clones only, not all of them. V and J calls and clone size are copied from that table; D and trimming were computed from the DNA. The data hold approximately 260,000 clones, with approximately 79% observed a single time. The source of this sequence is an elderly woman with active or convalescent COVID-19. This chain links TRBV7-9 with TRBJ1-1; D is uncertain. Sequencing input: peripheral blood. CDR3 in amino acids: CASSLDSYTEAFF. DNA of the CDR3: TGTGCCAGCAGCTTAGACAGCTACACTGAAGCTTTCTTT.